This T cell receptor beta chain was identified during a study of neurological immune-mediated disorders. Broader study findings: The absence of any CDR3 amino acid sequence shared by expanded clones across subjects suggests that repertoires were private in all groups.

The authors produced cDNA by 5'RACE using 10-nucleotide random UMIs. TCRdb recomputed calls from the 5' RACE reads with MiXCR, one row per CDR3 protein. The sample lists roughly 30,000 distinct CDR3 sequences, 5.5% to 6% seen once, with roughly 2% in the top ten. Trimming cost V 6 bases and J 4 bases; bases outside gene matches: 11. Germline-derived CDR1 and CDR2 are MNHEY and SVGAGI. This CDR3 has 16 amino acids. This clonotype showed up many times. Its antigen is unidentified. This receptor was obtained from a woman in her 50s in good health. The chain couples TRBV6-5 to TRBJ1-4; TRBD1 aligns across 7 bases. Material: CD4+ T cells from blood. CDR3 in amino acids: CASSPTWQGVNEKLFF. The CDR3 DNA is TGTGCCAGCAGCCCAACTTGGCAGGGGGTTAATGAAAAACTGTTTTTT.